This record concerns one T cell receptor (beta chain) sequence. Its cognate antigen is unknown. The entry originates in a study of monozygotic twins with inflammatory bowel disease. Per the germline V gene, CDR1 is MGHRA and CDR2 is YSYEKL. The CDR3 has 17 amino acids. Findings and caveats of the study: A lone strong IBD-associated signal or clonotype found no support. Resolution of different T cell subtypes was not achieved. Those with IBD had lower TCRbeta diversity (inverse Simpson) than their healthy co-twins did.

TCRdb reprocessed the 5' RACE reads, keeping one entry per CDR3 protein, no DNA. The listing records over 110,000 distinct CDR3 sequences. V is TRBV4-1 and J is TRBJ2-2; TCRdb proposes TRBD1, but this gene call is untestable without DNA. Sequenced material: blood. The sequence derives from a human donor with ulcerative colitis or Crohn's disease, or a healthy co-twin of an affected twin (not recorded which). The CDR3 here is CASSQAGSGAATGELFF.